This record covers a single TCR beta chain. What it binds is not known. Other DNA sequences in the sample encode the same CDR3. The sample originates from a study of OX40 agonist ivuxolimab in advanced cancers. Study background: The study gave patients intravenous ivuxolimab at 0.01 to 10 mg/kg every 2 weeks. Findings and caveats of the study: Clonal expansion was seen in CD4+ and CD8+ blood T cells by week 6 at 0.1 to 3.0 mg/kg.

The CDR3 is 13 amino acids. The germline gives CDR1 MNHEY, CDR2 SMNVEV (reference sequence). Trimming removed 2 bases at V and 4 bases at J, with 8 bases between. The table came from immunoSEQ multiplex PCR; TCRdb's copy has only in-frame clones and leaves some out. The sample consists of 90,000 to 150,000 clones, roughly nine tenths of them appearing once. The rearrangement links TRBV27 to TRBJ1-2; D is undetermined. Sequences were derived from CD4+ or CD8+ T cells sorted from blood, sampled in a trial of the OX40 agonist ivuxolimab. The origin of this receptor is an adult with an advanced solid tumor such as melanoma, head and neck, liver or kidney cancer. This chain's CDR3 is CASSLGGGYGYTF. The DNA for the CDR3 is TGTGCCAGCAGTTTAGGCGGAGGCTATGGCTACACCTTC.